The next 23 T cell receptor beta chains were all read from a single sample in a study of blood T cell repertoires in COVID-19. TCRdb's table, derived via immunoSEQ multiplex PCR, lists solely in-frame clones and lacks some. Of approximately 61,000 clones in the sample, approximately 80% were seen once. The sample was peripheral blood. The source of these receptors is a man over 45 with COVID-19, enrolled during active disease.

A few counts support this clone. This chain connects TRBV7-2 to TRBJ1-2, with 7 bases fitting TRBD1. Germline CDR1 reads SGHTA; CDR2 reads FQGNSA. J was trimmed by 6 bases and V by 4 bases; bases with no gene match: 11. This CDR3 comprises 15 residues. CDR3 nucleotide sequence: TGTGCCAGCAGCTCCGACAGGGCCCGGTTACATGGCTACACCTTC. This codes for CASSSDRARLHGYTF.

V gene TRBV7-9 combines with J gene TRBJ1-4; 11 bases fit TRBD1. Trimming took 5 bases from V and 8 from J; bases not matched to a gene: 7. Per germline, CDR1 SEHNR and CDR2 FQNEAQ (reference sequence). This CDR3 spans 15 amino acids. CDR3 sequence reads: CASSPRTGGGEKLFF. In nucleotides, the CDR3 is TGTGCCAGCAGCCCGCGGACAGGGGGCGGCGAAAAACTGTTTTTT.

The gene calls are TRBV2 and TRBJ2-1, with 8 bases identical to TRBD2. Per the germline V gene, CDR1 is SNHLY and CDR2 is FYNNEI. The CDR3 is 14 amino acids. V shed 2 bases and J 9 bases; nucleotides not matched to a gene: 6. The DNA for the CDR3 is TGTGCCAGCAGTGAACAGCCGGGACTAGGTGAGCAGTTCTTC. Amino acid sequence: CASSEQPGLGEQFF. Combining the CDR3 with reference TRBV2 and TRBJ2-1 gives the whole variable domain EPEVTQTPSHQVTQMGQEVILRCVPISNHLYFYWYRQILGQKVEFLVSFYNNEISEKSEIFDDQFSVERPDGSNFTLKIRSTKLEDSAMYFCASSEQPGLGEQFFGPGTRLTVL.

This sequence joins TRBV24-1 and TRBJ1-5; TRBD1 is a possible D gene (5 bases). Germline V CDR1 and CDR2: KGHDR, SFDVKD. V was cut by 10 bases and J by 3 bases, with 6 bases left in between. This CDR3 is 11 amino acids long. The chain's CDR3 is CATGDNQPQHF. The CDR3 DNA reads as TGTGCCACAGGGGACAATCAGCCCCAGCATTTT.

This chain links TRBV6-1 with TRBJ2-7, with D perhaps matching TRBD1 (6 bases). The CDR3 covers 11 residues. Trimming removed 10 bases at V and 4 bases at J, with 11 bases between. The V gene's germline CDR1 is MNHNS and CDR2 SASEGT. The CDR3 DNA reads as TGTGCCACCACAGGGCCATACGAGCAGTACTTC. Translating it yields CATTGPYEQYF.

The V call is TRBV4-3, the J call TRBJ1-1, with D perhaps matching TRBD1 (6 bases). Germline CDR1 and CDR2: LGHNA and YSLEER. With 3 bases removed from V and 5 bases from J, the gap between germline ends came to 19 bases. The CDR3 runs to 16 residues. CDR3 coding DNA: TGCGCCAGCAGCCAGGCCCAAACAGGGTCCGTGACTGAAGCTTTCTTT. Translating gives CASSQAQTGSVTEAFF.

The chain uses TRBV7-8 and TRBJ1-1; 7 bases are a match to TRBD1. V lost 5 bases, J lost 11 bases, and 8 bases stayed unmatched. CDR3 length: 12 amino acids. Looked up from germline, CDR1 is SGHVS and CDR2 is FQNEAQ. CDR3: CASSPPIQGAFF. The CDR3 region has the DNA TGTGCCAGCAGCCCACCGATACAGGGGGCTTTCTTT.

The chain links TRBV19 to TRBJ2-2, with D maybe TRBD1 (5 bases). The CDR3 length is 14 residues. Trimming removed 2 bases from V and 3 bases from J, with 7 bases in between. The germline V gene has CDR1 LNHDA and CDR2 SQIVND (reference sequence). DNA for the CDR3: TGTGCCAGTAGTATATTAGGGGACACCGGGGAGCTGTTTTTT. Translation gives CASSILGDTGELFF.

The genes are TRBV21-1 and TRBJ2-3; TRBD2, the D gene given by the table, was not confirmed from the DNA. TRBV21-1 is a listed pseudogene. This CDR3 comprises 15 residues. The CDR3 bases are TGTGCCAGCAGCAAGGTGGGGACTAGCACAGATACGCAGTATTTT. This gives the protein CASSKVGTSTDTQYF.

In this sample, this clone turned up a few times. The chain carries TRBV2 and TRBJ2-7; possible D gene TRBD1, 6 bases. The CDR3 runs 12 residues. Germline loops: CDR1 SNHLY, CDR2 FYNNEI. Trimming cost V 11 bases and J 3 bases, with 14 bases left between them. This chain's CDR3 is CAGGPGGYEQYF. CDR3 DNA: TGTGCCGGGGGCCCGGGCGGCTACGAGCAGTACTTC.

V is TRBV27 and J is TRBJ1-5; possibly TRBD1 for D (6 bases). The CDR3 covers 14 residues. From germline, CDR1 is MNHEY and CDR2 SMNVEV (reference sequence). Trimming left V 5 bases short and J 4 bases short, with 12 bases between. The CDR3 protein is CASSKDSPNQPQHF. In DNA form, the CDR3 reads TGTGCCAGCAGTAAGGACAGTCCAAATCAGCCCCAGCATTTT.

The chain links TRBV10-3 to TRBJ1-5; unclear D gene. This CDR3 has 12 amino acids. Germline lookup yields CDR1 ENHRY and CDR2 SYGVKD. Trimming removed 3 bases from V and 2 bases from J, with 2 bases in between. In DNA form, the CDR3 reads TGTGCCATCAGTGACGGCAATCAGCCCCAGCATTTT. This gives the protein CAISDGNQPQHF.

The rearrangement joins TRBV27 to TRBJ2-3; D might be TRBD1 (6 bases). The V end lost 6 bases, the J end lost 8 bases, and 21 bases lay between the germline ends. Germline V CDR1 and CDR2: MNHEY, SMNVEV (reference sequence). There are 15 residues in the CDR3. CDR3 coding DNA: TGTGCCAGCAGGGGATTTTTCCAGGGGTCGGGTACGCAGTATTTT. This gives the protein CASRGFFQGSGTQYF.

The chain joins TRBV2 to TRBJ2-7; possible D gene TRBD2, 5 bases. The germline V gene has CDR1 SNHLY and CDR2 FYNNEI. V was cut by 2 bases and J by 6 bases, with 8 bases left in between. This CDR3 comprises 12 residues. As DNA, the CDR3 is TGTGCCAGCAGTGAAACGGGAACCGAGCAGTACTTC. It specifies CASSETGTEQYF.

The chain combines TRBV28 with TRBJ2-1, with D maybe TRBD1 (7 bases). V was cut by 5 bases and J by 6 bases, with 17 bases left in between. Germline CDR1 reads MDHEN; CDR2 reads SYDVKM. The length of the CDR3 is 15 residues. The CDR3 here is CASSKRSGGGNEQFF. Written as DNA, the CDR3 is TGTGCCAGCAGTAAGAGATCAGGGGGAGGCAATGAGCAGTTCTTC.

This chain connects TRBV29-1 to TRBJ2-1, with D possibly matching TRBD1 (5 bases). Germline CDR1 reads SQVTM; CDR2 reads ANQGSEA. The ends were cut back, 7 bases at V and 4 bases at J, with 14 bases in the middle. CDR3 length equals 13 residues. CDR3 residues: CSALQTVYNEQFF. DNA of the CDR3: TGCAGCGCCCTCCAGACAGTATACAATGAGCAGTTCTTC.

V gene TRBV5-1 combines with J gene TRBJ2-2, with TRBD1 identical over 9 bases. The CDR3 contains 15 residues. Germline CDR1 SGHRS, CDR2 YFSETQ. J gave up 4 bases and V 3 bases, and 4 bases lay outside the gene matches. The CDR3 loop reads CASSSGTGSTGELFF. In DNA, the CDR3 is TGCGCCAGCAGCTCCGGGACAGGGTCCACCGGGGAGCTGTTTTTT.

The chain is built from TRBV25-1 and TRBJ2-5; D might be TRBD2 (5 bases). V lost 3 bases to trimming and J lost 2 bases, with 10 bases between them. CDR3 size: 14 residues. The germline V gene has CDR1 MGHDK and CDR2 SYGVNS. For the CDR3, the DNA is TGTGCCAGCAGTGATCCCAGCGGACAAGAGACCCAGTACTTC. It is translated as CASSDPSGQETQYF.

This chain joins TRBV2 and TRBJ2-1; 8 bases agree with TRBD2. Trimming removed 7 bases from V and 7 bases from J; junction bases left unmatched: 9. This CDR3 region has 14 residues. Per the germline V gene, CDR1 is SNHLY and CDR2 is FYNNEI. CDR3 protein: CASTGFRGGNEQFF. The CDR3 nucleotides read TGTGCCAGCACAGGGTTCCGGGGGGGGAATGAGCAGTTCTTC.

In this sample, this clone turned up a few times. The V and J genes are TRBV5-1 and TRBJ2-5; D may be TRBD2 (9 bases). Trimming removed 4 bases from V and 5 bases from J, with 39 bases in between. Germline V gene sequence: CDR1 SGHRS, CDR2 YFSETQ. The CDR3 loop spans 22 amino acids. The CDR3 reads CASSPEAGQDKESREGRETQYF. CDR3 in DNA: TGCGCCAGCAGCCCCGAAGCGGGACAGGACAAGGAGTCGCGGGAGGGCCGGGAGACCCAGTACTTC.

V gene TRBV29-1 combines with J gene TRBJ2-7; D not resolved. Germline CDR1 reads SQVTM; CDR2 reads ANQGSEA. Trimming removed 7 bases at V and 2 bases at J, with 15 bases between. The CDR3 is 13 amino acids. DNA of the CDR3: TGCAGCGGCGGCGGATCACTGGCCTACGAGCAGTACTTC. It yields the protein CSGGGSLAYEQYF.

The CDR3 nucleotides read TGTGCCAGCAGTTTTACAGGGGCGAGCTATGGCTACACCTTC. Amino acids: CASSFTGASYGYTF. The V call is TRBV28, the J call TRBJ1-2; the match to TRBD1 covers 7 bases. This CDR3 comprises 14 residues. J was trimmed by 4 bases and V by 3 bases; bases with no gene match: 5. Germline lookup yields CDR1 MDHEN and CDR2 SYDVKM.

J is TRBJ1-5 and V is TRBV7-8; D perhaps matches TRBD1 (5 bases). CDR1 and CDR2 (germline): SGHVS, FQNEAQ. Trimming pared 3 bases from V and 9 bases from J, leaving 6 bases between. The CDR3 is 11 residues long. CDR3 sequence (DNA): TGTGCCAGCAGCTTGGGGGGGCCCCAGCATTTT. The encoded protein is CASSLGGPQHF. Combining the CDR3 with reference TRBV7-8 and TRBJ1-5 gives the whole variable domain GAGVSQSPRYKVAKRGQDVALRCDPISGHVSLFWYQQALGQGPEFLTYFQNEAQLDKSGLPSDRFFAERPEGSVSTLKIQRTQQEDSAVYLCASSLGGPQHFGDGTRLSIL.